Following are 21 T cell receptor beta chains from one sample sequenced in a study of blood T cells in healthy people across ages. Together with a sample-barcoded 5' primer, a J-beta primer mix was included in a second PCR lasting about 7 to 12 cycles. MiXCR was run by TCRdb on the 5' RACE reads, yielding one entry per CDR3 protein. The sample holds 550,000 to 600,000 distinct CDR3 sequences, 47% seen once. The sequenced sample was blood. The receptors derive from a man aged 80 or over in good health.

This clonotype turned up a few times. This sequence joins TRBV29-1 and TRBJ2-4; 13 positions match TRBD2. Looked up from germline, CDR1 is SQVTM and CDR2 is ANQGSEA. CDR3 length: 16 residues. J was trimmed by 13 bases and V by 6 bases; bases with no gene match: 18. CDR3 coding DNA: TGCAGCGTGGCACCGGGACTAGCGGGAAACGGCCATGAGCAGTACTTC. This translates into CSVAPGLAGNGHEQYF.

This clonotype was seen more than once but under ten times. The genes are TRBV7-9 and TRBJ1-5, with no clear D. The V end lost 1 base, the J end lost 2 bases, and 12 bases lay between the germline ends. CDR3 size: 16 residues. Germline loops: CDR1 SEHNR, CDR2 FQNEAQ (reference sequence). The CDR3 DNA reads as TGTGCCAGCAGCTTAGATGTCCCTCGAGGCAATCAGCCCCAGCATTTT. This codes for CASSLDVPRGNQPQHF.

This clonotype was detected only a few times. The V call is TRBV7-2, the J call TRBJ2-1; 7 bases align to TRBD2. V shed 4 bases and J 7 bases; nucleotides not matched to a gene: 7. CDR1 and CDR2 from the germline V gene are SGHTA and FQGNSA. The CDR3 contains 14 residues. CDR3 in amino acids: CASSSAGLLNEQFF. The CDR3 DNA reads as TGTGCCAGCAGCTCAGCGGGACTCTTAAATGAGCAGTTCTTC.

V gene TRBV7-2 combines with J gene TRBJ2-7; a possible D gene is TRBD1 (5 bases). The CDR3 contains 15 residues. The ends were cut back, 7 bases at V and 7 bases at J, with 23 bases in the middle. From germline, CDR1 is SGHTA and CDR2 FQGNSA. This CDR3 is CASNLDIYSYNEQYF. The CDR3, as DNA: TGTGCCAGCAACTTGGACATATACTCCTACAATGAGCAGTACTTC.

This chain links TRBV6-2 or TRBV6-3 with TRBJ2-1, with unresolved D. V was clipped by 5 bases and J by 12 bases, with 11 bases between them. This CDR3 contains 11 residues. From germline, CDR1 is MNHEY and CDR2 SVGEGT. CDR3 DNA: TGTGCCAGCAGTGCACTGGGTGGGCAGTTCTTC. As protein: CASSALGGQFF.

This rearrangement joins TRBV6-2 or TRBV6-3 to TRBJ2-7, with 7 bases aligning to TRBD1. V shed 5 bases, J shed 6 bases, and the junction held 7 bases outside the gene matches. CDR1 is MNHEY, CDR2 SVGEGT, per germline. The CDR3 totals 13 residues. In nucleotides, the CDR3 is TGTGCCAGCAGTCCGATACAGGGGACCGAGCAGTACTTC. It codes for CASSPIQGTEQYF.

This CDR3 reads CASSLALQAYTF. For the CDR3, the DNA is TGTGCCAGCAGTTTAGCGTTACAGGCCTACACCTTC. The genes are TRBV12-3 or TRBV12-4 and TRBJ1-2, with D maybe TRBD1 (5 bases). The CDR3 has 12 residues. Trimming removed 0 bases at V and 10 bases at J, with 9 bases between.

This clonotype was observed once. J is TRBJ1-2 and V is TRBV7-9; perhaps TRBD1 as D (5 bases). V was shortened by 5 bases and J by 7 bases, with 17 bases between the two germline ends. Germline V gives CDR1 SEHNR, CDR2 FQNEAQ (reference sequence). This CDR3 comprises 14 residues. CDR3 sequence: CASSERGPWGGYTF. DNA of the CDR3: TGTGCCAGCAGCGAGAGGGGACCCTGGGGTGGCTACACCTTC.

The genes are TRBV20-1 and TRBJ2-1; 13 nucleotides match TRBD2. In germline, CDR1 is DFQATT, CDR2 SNEGSKA (reference sequence). V lost 1 base, J lost 0 bases, and 3 bases stayed unmatched. This CDR3 has 17 amino acids. CDR3 in DNA: TGCAGTGCTAGAGGGACTAGCGGGGGCAGCTCCTACAATGAGCAGTTCTTC. Protein: CSARGTSGGSSYNEQFF.

The V gene is TRBV20-1, the J gene TRBJ1-2; D is perhaps TRBD1 (6 bases). V shed 4 bases and J shed 4 bases, with 10 bases lying between them. The CDR3 loop spans 12 amino acids. Germline V gives CDR1 DFQATT, CDR2 SNEGSKA (reference sequence). The CDR3 nucleotides are TGCAGTGCTAATACAGGGCCCTATGGCTACACCTTC. This encodes CSANTGPYGYTF.

The chain joins TRBV20-1 to TRBJ2-5; D is unclear. This CDR3 comprises 13 residues. CDR1 DFQATT and CDR2 SNEGSKA come from the germline V gene (reference sequence). The V end lost 7 bases, the J end lost 2 bases, and 14 bases lay between the germline ends. The CDR3 loop reads CSVKRHPQETQYF. The CDR3 nucleotides are TGCAGTGTCAAAAGACACCCTCAAGAGACCCAGTACTTC.

The J gene is TRBJ1-1, the V gene TRBV7-8, with D unresolved. V lost 5 bases and J 0 bases, leaving 13 bases between the germline ends. Germline loops: CDR1 SGHVS, CDR2 FQNEAQ. The CDR3 is made up of 15 amino acids. For the CDR3, the DNA is TGTGCCAGCAGCCCCACGCGGGAAATGAACACTGAAGCTTTCTTT. Protein sequence: CASSPTREMNTEAFF.

V usage is TRBV12-3 or TRBV12-4 and J usage is TRBJ2-1; maybe TRBD1 (6 bases). The CDR3 contains 14 residues. Trimming took off 4 bases at V and 8 bases at J, with 15 bases between the two ends. The chain's CDR3 is CASSYTGHFDEQFF. CDR3 nucleotides: TGTGCCAGCAGTTATACAGGGCATTTCGATGAGCAGTTCTTC.

The J gene is TRBJ2-1, the V gene TRBV7-9; 7 bases match TRBD2. CDR1 is SEHNR, CDR2 FQNEAQ, per germline (reference sequence). The CDR3 sequence is 19 residues long. Unmatched junction bases numbered 12, after V lost 1 base and J lost 0 bases. The CDR3 DNA reads as TGTGCCAGCAGCTTAGACGGTCGTAGGGAGGGTAGCTCCTACAATGAGCAGTTCTTC. Amino acid sequence: CASSLDGRREGSSYNEQFF. The full variable domain, with the rest looked up from reference TRBV7-9 and TRBJ2-1, is DTGVSQNPRHKITKRGQNVTFRCDPISEHNRLYWYRQTLGQGPEFLTYFQNEAQLEKSRLLSDRFSAERPKGSFSTLEIQRTEQGDSAMYLCASSLDGRREGSSYNEQFFGPGTRLTVL.

This clonotype was seen more than once but under ten times. The chain combines TRBV15 with TRBJ2-5; the D is unclear. The germline gives CDR1 LNHNV, CDR2 YYDKDF (reference sequence). V lost 0 bases and J 5 bases, leaving 7 bases between the germline ends. This CDR3 has 13 residues. The CDR3: CATSRDQYETQYF. The CDR3 region has the DNA TGTGCCACCAGCAGAGATCAGTATGAGACCCAGTACTTC.

This chain joins TRBV20-1 and TRBJ1-5; 10 bases line up with TRBD1. CDR3 length: 15 residues. Germline lookup yields CDR1 DFQATT and CDR2 SNEGSKA (reference sequence). Losses at the gene ends were 4 bases for V and 7 bases for J; bases not matched to a gene: 10. The chain's CDR3 is CSATQGTGVGQPQHF. DNA for the CDR3: TGCAGTGCTACCCAGGGGACAGGGGTAGGACAGCCCCAGCATTTT.

The chain employs TRBV5-1 and TRBJ2-1; D is perhaps TRBD1 or TRBD2 (5 bases each). The CDR3 length is 14 residues. CDR1 is SGHRS, CDR2 YFSETQ, per germline. Trimming removed 3 bases at V and 9 bases at J, with 16 bases between. The CDR3, as DNA: TGCGCCAGCAGCTCGGGACCGACAAACATTGAGCAGTTCTTC. Residues: CASSSGPTNIEQFF.

The chain combines TRBV2 with TRBJ2-4; TRBD2 agrees at 7 bases. TRBJ2-7 matches the DNA end more closely, so the J call is doubtful. Germline CDR1 is SNHLY and CDR2 is FYNNEI. The CDR3 consists of 15 residues. CDR3 amino acids: CASSNQRDLAYEQYF. The CDR3 coding sequence is TGTGCCAGCAGTAACCAGCGGGACCTAGCCTACGAGCAGTACTTC.

This clonotype was seen a handful of times. J is TRBJ2-6 and V is TRBV20-1; 7 bases align to TRBD2. V gave up 3 bases and J gave up 0 bases; unmatched junction bases: 8. Germline CDR1 reads DFQATT; CDR2 reads SNEGSKA (reference sequence). This CDR3 contains 17 residues. CDR3 amino acids: CSASALRTSSGANVLTF. The CDR3 coding sequence is TGCAGTGCTAGCGCCCTACGGACTAGCTCTGGGGCCAACGTCCTGACTTTC.

There are many counts of this clonotype. V gene TRBV20-1 combines with J gene TRBJ2-1, with TRBD1 as a possible D gene (5 bases). The germline gives CDR1 DFQATT, CDR2 SNEGSKA (reference sequence). The CDR3 totals 13 residues. V gave up 3 bases and J gave up 0 bases, with 6 bases separating them. The CDR3 here is CSARDNSYNEQFF. CDR3 DNA: TGCAGTGCTAGGGACAACTCCTACAATGAGCAGTTCTTC.

CDR3 nucleotide sequence: TGTGCCAGCAGTTTACTGGGGACAGGGAGAAAGGGCTACACCTTC. Its protein is CASSLLGTGRKGYTF. The chain carries TRBV27 and TRBJ1-2; 9 bases are a match to TRBD1. CDR1 and CDR2 from the germline V gene are MNHEY and SMNVEV (reference sequence). This CDR3 has 15 amino acids. V dropped 2 bases and J dropped 8; count of bases not matched to a gene: 9.